The clone carrying this T cell receptor (beta chain) was picked up a small number of times. What it recognizes is unknown. This entry comes from a study of T cells after yellow fever vaccination. The wider study: Preparation used SMART-Seq v4 Ultra Low Input for the low-cell-number fractions.

General study points: In FACS-sorted repertoires, abundant clonotypes from the bulk population could appear as contaminants. The booster saw the reappearance of most primary-vaccination clones (96% CD4, 80% to 90% CD8).

The TCR cDNA carried a universal primer site and UMIs from 5'RACE template switching. Using its own MiXCR run on the 5' RACE reads, TCRdb lists one record per CDR3 protein. This table holds 600,000 to 750,000 distinct CDR3 sequences, 9% to 15% found once. This clonotype originated in a young man who received the YFV17D yellow fever vaccine. This specimen was PBMCs, taken on the day of the yellow fever booster vaccination.

CDR3: CASSLALGSVGNTQYF. The CDR3 DNA reads as TGTGCCAGCAGCTTAGCGTTAGGTAGCGTGGGAAATACGCAGTATTTT. This rearrangement joins TRBV7-8 to TRBJ2-3; D perhaps matches TRBD2 (5 bases). The V gene's germline CDR1 is SGHVS and CDR2 FQNEAQ. The CDR3 runs 16 residues. The V end lost 0 bases, the J end lost 7 bases, and 17 bases lay between the germline ends.